Below, 20 T cell receptor beta chains from the same sample are listed, as sequenced in a study of T cell repertoires in cytomegalovirus infection. TCRdb reprocessed the reads via MiXCR and lists one record per CDR3 protein. The top ten hold about 2.9% of the sample, which has some 180,000 distinct CDR3 sequences, roughly a fifth seen once. The sample taken for sequencing was PBMCs. These TCRs come from a human donor in good health (CMV status not recorded). Some clones in this sample may be carry-over from other donors' samples.

In its sample, this clonotype was seen a few times. This chain connects TRBV4-1 to TRBJ1-6, with TRBD1 matching over 8 bases. V dropped 5 bases and J dropped 7; count of bases not matched to a gene: 10. The CDR3 is 16 amino acids. CDR1 is MGHRA, CDR2 YSYEKL, per germline. CDR3 amino acids: CASSSPPQGANSPLHF. The CDR3 DNA reads as TGCGCCAGCAGCTCCCCCCCCCAGGGGGCCAATTCACCCCTCCACTTT.

This clonotype was picked up many times. V usage is TRBV5-5 and J usage is TRBJ2-3; 7 bases match TRBD2. Germline loops: CDR1 SGHKS, CDR2 YYEKEE (reference sequence). This CDR3 has 16 residues. J was trimmed by 5 bases and V by 5 bases; bases with no gene match: 14. The CDR3 DNA follows: TGTGCCAGCAGACCGTCCATAGGGGAGGGCCGAGATACGCAGTATTTT. It codes for CASRPSIGEGRDTQYF.

The rearrangement joins TRBV15 to TRBJ2-1; D ambiguous. Germline V gene lookup returns CDR1 LNHNV and CDR2 YYDKDF (reference sequence). CDR3 length equals 13 residues. The ends were cut back, 1 base at V and 6 bases at J, with 7 bases in the middle. The CDR3 reads CATSRGPGNEQFF. The CDR3 DNA follows: TGTGCCACCAGCAGAGGGCCTGGCAATGAGCAGTTCTTC.

With respect to this clonotype: A much larger clone differs from this one at a single base, so this may be a read error. The V gene is TRBV28, the J gene TRBJ2-1; 9 bases are shared with TRBD2. This CDR3 has 20 amino acids. CDR1 is MDHEN, CDR2 SYDVKM, per germline. The junction had 20 bases not matched to a gene; V was cut back by 5 bases and J by 3 bases. The CDR3: CASSHARARGWTSDYNEQFF. The CDR3 nucleotides read TGTGCCAGCAGTCACGCCCGGGCTAGGGGGTGGACTAGCGACTACAATGAGCAGTTCTTC. Using reference TRBV28 and TRBJ2-1 for the parts outside the CDR3, the full variable domain is DVKVTQSSRYLVKRTGEKVFLECVQDMDHENMFWYRQDPGLGLRLIYFSYDVKMKEKGDIPEGYSVSREKKERFSLILESASTNQTSMYLCASSHARARGWTSDYNEQFFGPGTRLTVL.

This clonotype came up many times. The chain has TRBV7-2 and TRBJ1-1; perhaps TRBD1 as D (5 bases). The CDR3 is 15 residues long. V lost 1 base and J lost 4, with 13 bases in between. Germline CDR1 reads SGHTA; CDR2 reads FQGNSA. The CDR3, as DNA: TGTGCCAGCAGCTTAGGGGGCGCAGGTAGCACTGAAGCTTTCTTT. It yields the protein CASSLGGAGSTEAFF.

The chain is built from TRBV20-1 and TRBJ2-3; unclear D gene. This CDR3 comprises 12 residues. V gave up 8 bases and J gave up 0 bases, with 9 bases separating them. From germline, CDR1 is DFQATT and CDR2 SNEGSKA (reference sequence). The CDR3 region is CSFLASTDTQYF. The DNA of the CDR3 is TGCAGTTTTCTGGCTAGCACAGATACGCAGTATTTT.

The chain has TRBV29-1 and TRBJ2-1; either TRBD1 or TRBD2 may fit D (7 bases each). V lost 5 bases, J lost 6 bases, and 17 bases lay in between. This CDR3 has 14 amino acids. Germline-derived CDR1 and CDR2 are SQVTM and ANQGSEA. In nucleotides, the CDR3 is TGCAGCGTTCTGACAGGGAGGGGACTCAATGAGCAGTTCTTC. It encodes CSVLTGRGLNEQFF.

This clonotype was seen only a few times. The chain combines TRBV7-9 with TRBJ2-1, with D unclear. From germline, CDR1 is SEHNR and CDR2 FQNEAQ (reference sequence). This CDR3 comprises 15 residues. Between the trimmed V and J ends, which lost 5 bases and 0 bases, there was a span of 11 bases. The CDR3 loop reads CASSPLDGSYNEQFF. CDR3 nucleotides: TGTGCCAGCAGCCCTTTGGACGGCTCCTACAATGAGCAGTTCTTC.

This clonotype was seen only once. This rearrangement joins TRBV19 to TRBJ2-5; TRBD2 agrees at 7 bases. Germline lookup yields CDR1 LNHDA and CDR2 SQIVND (reference sequence). This CDR3 has 14 amino acids. The J segment lost 1 base and the V segment lost 2 bases, leaving 1 base of the junction unmatched. CDR3 protein: CASSIQRGQETQYF. In nucleotides, the CDR3 is TGTGCCAGTAGTATACAGCGGGGCCAAGAGACCCAGTACTTC.

V usage is TRBV5-1 and J usage is TRBJ2-3; D perhaps matches TRBD1 (6 bases). From germline, CDR1 is SGHRS and CDR2 YFSETQ. The length of the CDR3 is 15 residues. The V and J ends lost 3 bases and 6 bases respectively, with 17 bases between them. CDR3 bases: TGCGCCAGCAGCTCGCCGGGCCAGGGGCCCGATACGCAGTATTTT. Amino acid sequence: CASSSPGQGPDTQYF.

The table lists this clonotype with a few counts. V and J are TRBV19 and TRBJ1-5; TRBD1 might be the D (5 bases). With 5 bases removed from V and 3 bases from J, the gap between germline ends came to 17 bases. The germline gives CDR1 LNHDA, CDR2 SQIVND (reference sequence). The CDR3 spans 16 residues. In DNA, the CDR3 is TGTGCCAGTAGTTTGCGACCCATAGGGGCCAATCAGCCCCAGCATTTT. Its translation is CASSLRPIGANQPQHF.

This clonotype was picked up many times. The chain recombines TRBV28 with TRBJ2-1; D may match TRBD1 or TRBD2 (5 bases each). The length of the CDR3 is 15 residues. V lost 5 bases and J lost 3, with 14 bases in between. From germline, CDR1 is MDHEN and CDR2 SYDVKM. The CDR3 DNA reads TGTGCCAGCAGTCTCAGGGAGATGGACTACAATGAGCAGTTCTTC. It encodes CASSLREMDYNEQFF.

The CDR3 reads CASSVRGRGHQPQHF. The CDR3 DNA is TGTGCCAGCAGCGTCCGTGGCAGGGGGCATCAGCCCCAGCATTTT. The rearrangement joins TRBV13 to TRBJ1-5, with TRBD1 matching over 8 bases. V dropped 5 bases and J dropped 5; count of bases not matched to a gene: 8. There are 15 residues in the CDR3. Germline CDR1 is PRHDT and CDR2 is FYEKMQ (reference sequence).

This clonotype has only a few counts. The chain recombines TRBV6-2 or TRBV6-3 with TRBJ1-1; D possibly corresponds to TRBD1 (5 bases). Looked up from germline, CDR1 is MNHEY and CDR2 is SVGEGT. V was shortened by 10 bases and J by 1 base, with 16 bases between the two germline ends. This CDR3 spans 14 amino acids. The CDR3 region is CATFRRGGNTEAFF. CDR3 DNA sequence: TGTGCCACATTCCGCCGGGGGGGGAACACTGAAGCTTTCTTT.

This chain links TRBV19 with TRBJ2-2, with D uncertain. This CDR3 contains 13 residues. The germline V and J ends were trimmed by 3 bases and 1 base, with 3 bases remaining between them. The germline V gene has CDR1 LNHDA and CDR2 SQIVND (reference sequence). The CDR3 DNA follows: TGTGCCAGTAGTATGGTGAACACCGGGGAGCTGTTTTTT. Amino acid sequence: CASSMVNTGELFF.

This clonotype was detected only a few times. This rearrangement joins TRBV11-2 to TRBJ2-5, with D hard to call. The CDR3 spans 12 residues. Germline CDR1 is SGHAT and CDR2 is FQNNGV. Trimming left V 5 bases short and J 5 bases short, with 9 bases between. Here the CDR3 reads CASSGDGETQYF. The CDR3 coding sequence is TGTGCCAGCAGCGGGGATGGGGAGACCCAGTACTTC.

The chain uses TRBV12-3 or TRBV12-4 and TRBJ2-3; 9 bases are a match to TRBD2. J was trimmed by 0 bases and V by 6 bases; bases with no gene match: 13. The length of the CDR3 is 18 residues. The CDR3: CASSPSGSTSGSTDTQYF. In nucleotides, the CDR3 is TGTGCCAGCAGCCCCTCAGGGTCGACTAGCGGAAGCACAGATACGCAGTATTTT.

Ten or more counts support this clonotype. The chain uses TRBV12-3 or TRBV12-4 and TRBJ1-6; D unclear. This CDR3 spans 14 amino acids. The V gene lost 7 bases and the J gene lost 8 bases, with 15 bases spanning the gap. The CDR3 DNA is TGTGCCAGCACCCCACTGGGGTTCGATTCACCCCTCCACTTT. It encodes CASTPLGFDSPLHF.

This clonotype was seen ten or more times. The J gene is TRBJ2-7, the V gene TRBV6-2 or TRBV6-3, with D possibly matching TRBD1 (6 bases). Trimming removed 7 bases at V and 5 bases at J, with 12 bases between. Germline V gives CDR1 MNHEY, CDR2 SVGEGT. This CDR3 has 12 amino acids. The CDR3 reads CASTRGGNEQYF. In DNA, the CDR3 is TGTGCCAGCACGCGAGGGGGAAACGAGCAGTACTTC.

This rearrangement joins TRBV20-1 to TRBJ2-2, with 9 bases identical to TRBD2. J lost 4 bases, V lost 3 bases, and 6 bases had no gene match. Per germline, CDR1 DFQATT and CDR2 SNEGSKA (reference sequence). This CDR3 contains 15 residues. The CDR3 bases are TGCAGTGCTAGGAAGGGCGGGGGGGCCACCGGGGAGCTGTTTTTT. This encodes CSARKGGGATGELFF.